The 26 T cell receptor beta chains reported below all come from one sample, sequenced in a study of radiotherapy plus CTLA-4 blockade in lung cancer. TCRdb's table, derived via immunoSEQ multiplex PCR, lists solely in-frame clones and lacks some. The sample records around 80,000 clones, roughly 74% being singletons. Sample: peripheral blood, taken from a patient treated with radiotherapy plus ipilimumab. The source is a human donor with non-small cell lung cancer whose response to radiotherapy plus ipilimumab could not be evaluated.

The chain uses TRBV11-3 and TRBJ1-2; D remains ambiguous. The germline V gene has CDR1 SGHNT and CDR2 YENEEA. V dropped 5 bases and J dropped 5 bases, with 9 bases sitting between them. The CDR3 sequence is 12 residues long. The CDR3 region is CASSGERYGYTF. The CDR3 DNA is TGTGCCAGCAGCGGCGAGCGGTATGGCTACACCTTC.

The rearrangement joins TRBV9 to TRBJ2-1, with TRBD2 matching 8 bases. This CDR3 contains 18 residues. Germline lookup yields CDR1 SGDLS and CDR2 YYNGEE. J lost 2 bases, V lost 0 bases, and 10 bases had no gene match. CDR3 sequence (DNA): TGTGCCAGCAGCGTAGCTGGTGGACTAGCACTAACCTACAATGAGCAGTTCTTC. Translating gives CASSVAGGLALTYNEQFF.

The chain has TRBV25-1 and TRBJ1-4; 7 nucleotides match TRBD1. Unmatched junction bases numbered 12, after V lost 3 bases and J lost 8 bases. The CDR3 has 16 residues. Germline loops: CDR1 MGHDK, CDR2 SYGVNS. CDR3: CASSDPARGSVEKLFF. The CDR3 DNA follows: TGTGCCAGCAGTGATCCGGCCAGGGGGAGTGTGGAAAAACTGTTTTTT.

The chain combines TRBV5-1 with TRBJ2-5, with TRBD1 matching 11 bases. The J call is doubtful: the DNA matches TRBJ2-7 better. The germline gives CDR1 SGHRS, CDR2 YFSETQ. This CDR3 contains 15 residues. The CDR3 DNA is TGCGCCAGCAGCCAGGGGACAGGGGGAAGCTACGAGCAGTACTTC. This gives the protein CASSQGTGGSYEQYF.

As DNA, the CDR3 is TGCGCCAGCAGCATAAGGACTAGCGGGGCAGATACGCAGTATTTT. Translated: CASSIRTSGADTQYF. V gene TRBV5-1 combines with J gene TRBJ2-3; TRBD2 aligns across 12 bases. V lost 4 bases and J lost 4; bases outside the gene matches: 4. There are 15 residues in the CDR3. Germline CDR1 SGHRS, CDR2 YFSETQ.

The V and J genes are TRBV6-4 and TRBJ1-1; D might be TRBD1 (6 bases). The CDR3 covers 14 residues. Germline loops: CDR1 MRHNA, CDR2 SNTAGT. V lost 6 bases, J lost 4 bases, and 15 bases lay in between. CDR3 amino acids: CASRQDSSGTEAFF. CDR3 bases: TGTGCCAGCAGACAGGACAGTTCTGGCACTGAAGCTTTCTTT.

The chain couples TRBV28 to TRBJ2-7; D call uncertain. Germline values: CDR1 MDHEN, CDR2 SYDVKM. The CDR3 consists of 12 residues. Trimming pared 8 bases from V and 5 bases from J, leaving 13 bases between. The CDR3 protein is CASSSDADEQYF. CDR3 coding DNA: TGTGCCAGCTCTAGTGACGCGGACGAGCAGTACTTC.

A word on this clone: Other DNA sequences in the sample encode the same CDR3. This chain uses TRBV4-1 with TRBJ1-2, with no clear D. V was clipped by 1 base and J by 7 bases, with 10 bases between them. This CDR3 comprises 13 residues. Germline V gene sequence: CDR1 MGHRA, CDR2 YSYEKL. The CDR3 reads CASSQVTGSGYTF. As DNA, the CDR3 is TGCGCCAGCAGCCAAGTGACCGGGAGTGGCTACACCTTC.

This chain uses TRBV5-8 with TRBJ1-2; a possible D gene is TRBD1 (6 bases). Trimming removed 2 bases from V and 2 bases from J, with 19 bases in between. Germline assignment: CDR1 SGHTS and CDR2 YDEGEE. The length of the CDR3 is 17 residues. CDR3: CASSFPLGGGRNYGYTF. The DNA for the CDR3 is TGTGCCAGCAGCTTCCCGCTTGGGGGGGGCAGGAACTATGGCTACACCTTC.

This rearrangement joins TRBV6-1 to TRBJ2-5, with no clear D. V lost 7 bases to trimming and J lost 3 bases, with 12 bases between them. The CDR3 is made up of 13 amino acids. The germline V gene encodes CDR1 MNHNS and CDR2 SASEGT. The CDR3 here is CASNFEAEETQYF. The CDR3, as DNA: TGTGCCAGCAACTTTGAGGCCGAAGAGACCCAGTACTTC.

The chain joins TRBV6-4 to TRBJ1-2; weak D call: TRBD1 (5 bases). The V end was cut by 2 bases, the J end by 8 bases, with 9 bases between. The CDR3 length is 12 residues. In germline, CDR1 is MRHNA, CDR2 SNTAGT. CDR3 in amino acids: CASSDPQGGYTF. The DNA of the CDR3 is TGTGCCAGCAGTGACCCCCAGGGCGGCTACACCTTC.

The CDR3 DNA reads TGTGCCAGCAGTTTAGCAGGGTCTAGCACAGATACGCAGTATTTT. Amino acids: CASSLAGSSTDTQYF. The rearrangement links TRBV28 to TRBJ2-3; possibly TRBD1 for D (5 bases). The V end was cut by 2 bases, the J end by 0 bases, with 9 bases between. Germline-derived CDR1 and CDR2 are MDHEN and SYDVKM. The CDR3 totals 15 residues.

The CDR3 spells CASSQVVLAGALQETQYF. CDR3 DNA: TGCGCCAGCAGCCAAGTCGTGCTAGCGGGGGCCTTACAAGAGACCCAGTACTTC. V usage is TRBV4-1 and J usage is TRBJ2-5; 10 bases are shared with TRBD2. Germline lookup yields CDR1 MGHRA and CDR2 YSYEKL. This CDR3 has 18 residues. The V and J ends lost 1 base and 2 bases, in that order; junction bases with no gene match: 10.

The V call is TRBV6-1, the J call TRBJ1-1; weak D call: TRBD1 (6 bases). V was shortened by 1 base and J by 5 bases, with 11 bases between the two germline ends. The CDR3 covers 14 residues. Germline values: CDR1 MNHNS, CDR2 SASEGT. CDR3 nucleotides: TGTGCCAGCAGTGAAGTGGGGGGGGCTACTGAAGCTTTCTTT. Translation: CASSEVGGATEAFF.

A note on this clone: An end of the junction differs from the germline gene, which may be a read error. The chain joins TRBV6-5 to TRBJ2-5; 7 nucleotides align to TRBD2. The CDR3 has 15 residues. Germline CDR1 reads MNHEY; CDR2 reads SVGAGI. The CDR3 loop is CASSYWTRSVETQYF. The CDR3 bases are TGTGCCAGCAGCTACTGGACTAGGTCTGTAGAGACCCAGTACTTC.

The rearrangement links TRBV6-6 to TRBJ2-7; D ambiguous. Trimming cost V 10 bases and J 7 bases, with 11 bases left between them. The CDR3 is made up of 10 amino acids. Germline assignment: CDR1 MNHNY and CDR2 SVGAGI (reference sequence). CDR3 DNA sequence: TGTGCCATTGGAGACTGGGAGCAGTACTTC. Its translation: CAIGDWEQYF.

This clone was detected only once. The V call is TRBV21-1, the J call TRBJ1-1; the table's TRBD1 call for D was not verified on the DNA. TRBV21-1 is tagged as a pseudogene. The CDR3 has 18 residues. CDR3 DNA: TGTGCCAGCAGCAAAATGAAGTGGACAGGGGTGGGGAACACTGAAGCTTTCTTT. It codes for CASSKMKWTGVGNTEAFF.

V gene TRBV5-4 combines with J gene TRBJ1-2; 8 bases map to TRBD1. The CDR3 loop spans 16 amino acids. V gave up 2 bases and J gave up 8 bases; unmatched junction bases: 14. CDR1 and CDR2 (germline): SGHNT, YYREEE (reference sequence). The CDR3 loop is CASSFKSRGLMSGYTF. The CDR3 bases are TGTGCCAGCAGCTTTAAAAGCAGGGGGCTTATGAGCGGCTACACCTTC.

DNA for the CDR3: TGTGCCAGCAGTCCCTCTTCCGGGACTATGTCCTACGAGCAGTACTTC. Its translation is CASSPSSGTMSYEQYF. The chain combines TRBV27 with TRBJ2-7; TRBD2 agrees at 7 bases. The V gene end was trimmed by 5 bases and the J gene end by 1 base; junction bases not matched to a gene: 11. The germline V gene has CDR1 MNHEY and CDR2 SMNVEV (reference sequence). The CDR3 consists of 16 residues.

The J gene is TRBJ2-2, the V gene TRBV5-1, with 8 bases aligning to TRBD2. This CDR3 has 16 residues. CDR1 is SGHRS, CDR2 YFSETQ, per germline. Unmatched junction bases numbered 4, after V lost 1 base and J lost 2 bases. CDR3 amino acids: CASSLRSGGNTGELFF. CDR3 in DNA: TGCGCCAGCAGCTTGCGGAGCGGGGGTAACACCGGGGAGCTGTTTTTT.

The chain carries TRBV21-1 and TRBJ1-1. TRBV21-1 is termed a pseudogene. CDR3 length: 19 amino acids. The CDR3 here is CASSKSGGRGGYLNTEAFF. The CDR3 nucleotides are TGTGCCAGCAGCAAAAGCGGGGGGAGGGGTGGCTATCTGAACACTGAAGCTTTCTTT.

This clone appeared a few times. The chain employs TRBV28 and TRBJ1-5; tentatively, D is TRBD1 (5 bases). Germline V gene data show CDR1 as MDHEN and CDR2 as SYDVKM. Trimming cost V 2 bases and J 0 bases, with 17 bases left between them. The CDR3 length is 18 residues. The CDR3: CASSLGGRVLFSNQPQHF. The CDR3 region has the DNA TGTGCCAGCAGTTTAGGCGGCAGGGTTTTATTTAGCAATCAGCCCCAGCATTTT.

The V and J genes are TRBV7-2 and TRBJ1-5; D gene unclear. Trimming removed 5 bases at V and 0 bases at J, with 14 bases between. CDR1 SGHTA and CDR2 FQGNSA come from the germline V gene. The CDR3 is made up of 16 amino acids. The CDR3, as DNA: TGTGCCAGCAGCGCTAACTCGAAATATAGCAATCAGCCCCAGCATTTT. Residues: CASSANSKYSNQPQHF.

The chain couples TRBV18 to TRBJ1-2, with 9 bases that match TRBD1. There are 15 residues in the CDR3. Unmatched junction bases numbered 12, after V lost 6 bases and J lost 7 bases. The V gene's germline CDR1 is KGHSH and CDR2 LQKENI. The CDR3 nucleotides read TGTGCCAGCTCTCCCCAATCCGACAGGGGGGCTGGCTACACCTTC. This gives the protein CASSPQSDRGAGYTF.

The chain links TRBV6-5 to TRBJ1-2; 7 bases are shared with TRBD1. From germline, CDR1 is MNHEY and CDR2 SVGAGI. Trimming removed 4 bases from V and 6 bases from J; junction bases left unmatched: 14. This CDR3 comprises 16 residues. In DNA, the CDR3 is TGTGCCAGCAGTTCCACGGACAGGCCCCATGGGGATGGCTACACCTTC. This translates into CASSSTDRPHGDGYTF.

The chain recombines TRBV6-5 with TRBJ1-1; D remains ambiguous. Deletions cut 6 bases from V and 0 bases from J, with 11 bases between. The CDR3 consists of 14 residues. CDR1 is MNHEY, CDR2 SVGAGI, per germline. The CDR3: CASRRGDMNTEAFF. The CDR3 DNA is TGTGCCAGCAGAAGAGGAGATATGAACACTGAAGCTTTCTTT.